One sample yielded the 21 T cell receptor beta chains listed below, sequenced in a study of neurological immune-mediated disorders. Each CDR3 protein is one row after TCRdb ran MiXCR on the 5' RACE reads. The table has about 59,000 distinct CDR3 sequences, around 3.5% seen once. Specimen: PBMCs. The source is a woman aged 25-40 years with multiple sclerosis.

Many counts were recorded for this clonotype. This sequence joins TRBV7-8 and TRBJ2-3; 11 bases map to TRBD2. From germline, CDR1 is SGHVS and CDR2 FQNEAQ. V trimming: 5 bases; J trimming: 2 bases; junction bases outside the gene matches: 3. CDR3 length: 15 residues. The CDR3 loop reads CASSPGLADTDTQYF. CDR3 DNA: TGTGCCAGCAGCCCGGGACTAGCGGACACAGATACGCAGTATTTT.

This clonotype was found a few times. V is TRBV10-3 and J is TRBJ2-7; the D call may be TRBD1 or TRBD2 (5 bases each). Germline V gives CDR1 ENHRY, CDR2 SYGVKD. The CDR3 consists of 16 residues. Deletions cut 0 bases from V and 2 bases from J, with 14 bases between. The CDR3 coding sequence is TGTGCCATCAGTGAGTCGGGGCCAGGGACCGCCTACGAGCAGTACTTC. Translating it yields CAISESGPGTAYEQYF.

This clonotype was observed many times. The chain joins TRBV29-1 to TRBJ2-2; possibly TRBD1 for D (6 bases). Germline CDR1 and CDR2: SQVTM and ANQGSEA. The CDR3 sequence is 14 residues long. Trimming stripped 0 bases from V and 8 bases from J, with 13 bases between. CDR3 amino acids: CSVEETKGVGELFF. The CDR3, as DNA: TGCAGCGTTGAAGAGACAAAGGGGGTTGGGGAGCTGTTTTTT.

This clonotype was counted only a few times. A much larger clone differs from this one at a single base, so this may be a read error. The gene calls are TRBV6-5 and TRBJ2-3, with D possibly being TRBD1 (6 bases). V was cut by 7 bases and J by 0 bases, with 14 bases left in between. CDR1 and CDR2 from the germline V gene are MNHEY and SVGAGI. The CDR3 is made up of 15 amino acids. The CDR3 sequence is CASKPRGTSTDTQYF. The CDR3 region has the DNA TGTGCCAGCAAGCCTAGGGGGACGAGCACAGATACGCAGTATTTT.

This clonotype was observed many times. The V call is TRBV6-1, the J call TRBJ2-3, with D tentatively TRBD1 (6 bases). V lost 5 bases and J 4 bases, leaving 10 bases between the germline ends. Looked up from germline, CDR1 is MNHNS and CDR2 is SASEGT. The CDR3 contains 13 residues. The CDR3 coding sequence is TGTGCCAGCAGTCGACAGGTCTCAGATACGCAGTATTTT. Encoded protein: CASSRQVSDTQYF.

This clonotype was seen repeatedly, ten times or more. The rearrangement uses TRBV5-5 and TRBJ2-1; 9 nucleotides match TRBD2. The ends lost 2 bases at V and 4 bases at J; junction bases unmatched: 7. The germline V gene encodes CDR1 SGHKS and CDR2 YYEKEE (reference sequence). The CDR3 contains 16 residues. Written as DNA, the CDR3 is TGTGCCAGCAGCTTTGAGCCGACTAGCGGTTACAATGAGCAGTTCTTC. Its protein is CASSFEPTSGYNEQFF.

This clonotype was recorded many times. The chain has TRBV12-3 or TRBV12-4 and TRBJ1-2, with no clear D. The V end was cut by 1 base, the J end by 4 bases, with 4 bases between. The CDR3 runs 12 residues. CDR3 protein: CASSLVGYGYTF. The CDR3 nucleotides read TGTGCCAGCAGTTTAGTGGGCTATGGCTACACCTTC.

A remark on this clonotype: Just one base apart from a much larger clone, this may be a read error. The rearrangement uses TRBV5-1 and TRBJ2-5; no reliable D call. With 0 bases removed from V and 2 bases from J, the gap between germline ends came to 5 bases. Germline V CDR1 and CDR2: SGHRS, YFSETQ. The CDR3 has 13 amino acids. The CDR3 loop reads CASSLEQQETQYF. As DNA, the CDR3 is TGCGCCAGCAGCTTGGAACAGCAAGAGACCCAGTACTTC.

This clonotype has ten or more counts. The chain combines TRBV4-1 with TRBJ2-5; no definite D call. Deletions cut 5 bases from V and 2 bases from J, with 9 bases between. Germline assignment: CDR1 MGHRA and CDR2 YSYEKL. The CDR3 length is 13 residues. The CDR3 protein is CASSKSGQETQYF. In nucleotides, the CDR3 is TGCGCCAGCAGCAAAAGTGGTCAAGAGACCCAGTACTTC.

This clonotype has a handful of counts. Its ends do not fully match the called genes, so a read error is possible. The J gene is TRBJ1-5, the V gene TRBV4-3; D is ambiguous. Per germline, CDR1 LGHNA and CDR2 YSLEER. There are 13 residues in the CDR3. The CDR3 DNA reads as TGCGCCAGCAGCCAAGTATTGGATCAGCCCCAGAATTTT. It is translated as CASSQVLDQPQNF.

This clonotype was seen repeatedly, ten times or more. The chain employs TRBV12-3 or TRBV12-4 and TRBJ1-1; TRBD1 agrees at 8 bases. The CDR3 runs 14 residues. V dropped 6 bases and J dropped 0; count of bases not matched to a gene: 3. CDR3 DNA sequence: TGTGCCAGCAGATTGGGACAGGTGAACACTGAAGCTTTCTTT. Residues: CASRLGQVNTEAFF.

The table lists this clonotype with many counts. The chain carries TRBV18 and TRBJ2-1; no clear D gene. This CDR3 has 14 amino acids. Per the germline V gene, CDR1 is KGHSH and CDR2 is LQKENI. The V gene lost 6 bases and the J gene lost 0 bases, with 9 bases spanning the gap. The CDR3 region has the DNA TGTGCCAGCTCCCCAACGTCCTCCTACAATGAGCAGTTCTTC. This translates into CASSPTSSYNEQFF.

This clonotype was found many times. CDR3 sequence: CASSVVASGSPGELFF. The DNA for the CDR3 is TGTGCCAGCAGCGTAGTGGCTAGCGGGAGTCCCGGGGAGCTGTTTTTT. The chain has TRBV9 and TRBJ2-2, with TRBD2 matching over 10 bases. V lost 0 bases, J lost 6 bases, and 5 bases stayed unmatched. The CDR3 has 16 amino acids. Germline CDR1 and CDR2: SGDLS and YYNGEE.

Many counts were recorded for this clonotype. The rearrangement links TRBV12-3 or TRBV12-4 to TRBJ2-6, with D possibly being TRBD2 (7 bases). CDR3 length: 17 amino acids. Trimming took off 6 bases at V and 0 bases at J, with 15 bases between the two ends. The CDR3 region is CASRRETGDSGANVLTF. In DNA form, the CDR3 reads TGTGCCAGCAGGCGGGAGACAGGCGACTCTGGGGCCAACGTCCTGACTTTC.

On this clonotype itself: This may be a read error: a much more frequent sequence differs by one nucleotide. The gene calls are TRBV6-6 and TRBJ1-1; possible D gene TRBD1, 5 bases. Germline CDR1 MNHNY, CDR2 SVGAGI (reference sequence). The CDR3 is 14 residues long. V was shortened by 4 bases and J by 5 bases, with 14 bases between the two germline ends. As DNA, the CDR3 is TGTGCCAGCAGTTCCGTGGAAAGGGGAACTGAAGCTTTCTTT. Residues: CASSSVERGTEAFF.

This clonotype was recorded at least ten times. This rearrangement joins TRBV5-6 to TRBJ1-1; possibly TRBD1 for D (5 bases). The V gene lost 2 bases and the J gene lost 0 bases, with 11 bases spanning the gap. Germline CDR1 is SGHDT and CDR2 is YYEEEE. The CDR3 is 15 amino acids. The CDR3 sequence: CASSFGTYMNTEAFF. In DNA, the CDR3 is TGTGCCAGCAGCTTCGGGACGTACATGAACACTGAAGCTTTCTTT.

Many counts were recorded for this clonotype. The V call is TRBV28, the J call TRBJ2-7, with no clear D. Germline V gene data show CDR1 as MDHEN and CDR2 as SYDVKM. Between the trimmed V and J ends, which lost 5 bases and 4 bases, there was a span of 12 bases. The CDR3 has 13 residues. The CDR3 region is CASSPTDLYEQYF. The CDR3 region has the DNA TGTGCCAGCAGTCCAACAGATTTATACGAGCAGTACTTC.

This clonotype turned up a few times. The junction shows a germline mismatch at one end, possibly a read error. The chain couples TRBV12-3 or TRBV12-4 to TRBJ1-3; D perhaps matches TRBD1 (5 bases). The CDR3 runs 13 residues. The CDR3 coding sequence is TGTGCCAGCAGTTTCACAGGTGGAAAAACCATATATTTT. It is translated as CASSFTGGKTIYF.

This rearrangement joins TRBV29-1 to TRBJ2-1; no clear D. The germline V gene encodes CDR1 SQVTM and CDR2 ANQGSEA. V was cut by 7 bases and J by 6 bases, with 13 bases left in between. This CDR3 spans 12 amino acids. CDR3 nucleotides: TGCAGCGGTACGACTCAAATCAATGAGCAGTTCTTC. It specifies CSGTTQINEQFF.

This clonotype was found many times. CDR3 in DNA: TGTGCCAGCCGGTGGGGGGGAGGCAATCAGCCCCAGCATTTT. Encoded protein: CASRWGGGNQPQHF. The rearrangement joins TRBV28 to TRBJ1-5; a possible D gene is TRBD1 (5 bases). Germline V gives CDR1 MDHEN, CDR2 SYDVKM. Trimming shortened V by 8 bases and J by 2 bases, and 13 bases separated the two germline ends. This CDR3 has 14 amino acids.

The chain carries TRBV10-3 and TRBJ2-7; no clear D gene. Germline V gene data show CDR1 as ENHRY and CDR2 as SYGVKD. The CDR3 length is 11 residues. The V and J ends lost 10 bases and 2 bases respectively, with 9 bases between them. The CDR3 DNA reads as TGTGCCACCACCGAAGCCTACGAGCAGTACTTC. Protein sequence: CATTEAYEQYF.